One sample yielded the 21 T cell receptor beta chains listed below, sequenced in a study of T cell changes during pregnancy in multiple sclerosis. Clones were sequenced by immunoSEQ multiplex PCR, and TCRdb holds only the in-frame ones, with some missing. The table lists about 22,000 clones, under 90% of them singletons, with 7.5% to 8% in the top ten. The sequencing used CD8+ T cells from peripheral blood mononuclear cells, collected before pregnancy. Receptors were obtained from a female donor with multiple sclerosis, enrolled in a pregnancy study.

The CDR3 sequence is CSVGSSYEQYF. The CDR3 DNA reads TGCAGCGTTGGGAGCTCCTACGAGCAGTACTTC. This chain joins TRBV29-1 and TRBJ2-5; no reliable D call. The end of the DNA is better explained by TRBJ2-7, so the J call may be wrong. The CDR3 contains 11 residues. The germline CDR1 and CDR2 sequences are SQVTM and ANQGSEA.

V usage is TRBV2 and J usage is TRBJ2-1; 9 bases are shared with TRBD2. CDR1 is SNHLY and CDR2 is FYNNEI in the germline V gene. This CDR3 has 16 amino acids. V was clipped by 2 bases and J by 7 bases; unmatched bases: 9. The CDR3 loop reads CASSERASGMYNEQFF. DNA for the CDR3: TGTGCCAGCAGTGAAAGGGCTAGCGGGATGTATAATGAGCAGTTCTTC.

This clone turned up a few times. CDR3 amino acids: CASSVTGNTEAFF. The CDR3 bases are TGTGCCAGCAGCGTCACAGGGAACACTGAAGCTTTCTTT. This chain connects TRBV5-4 to TRBJ1-1, with D possibly matching TRBD1 (5 bases). This CDR3 region has 13 residues. Between the trimmed V and J ends, which lost 4 bases and 1 base, there was a span of 8 bases. Germline CDR1 and CDR2: SGHNT and YYREEE (reference sequence).

The chain uses TRBV11-2 and TRBJ2-7; D gene uncertain. The germline V and J ends were trimmed by 5 bases and 6 bases, with 8 bases remaining between them. Germline V gene data show CDR1 as SGHAT and CDR2 as FQNNGV. CDR3 length: 11 residues. The CDR3 is CASSLPGEQYF. The DNA for the CDR3 is TGTGCCAGCAGCCTCCCCGGCGAGCAGTACTTC.

This chain links TRBV11-2 with TRBJ2-5, with D possibly being TRBD2 (6 bases). Germline V gene sequence: CDR1 SGHAT, CDR2 FQNNGV. This CDR3 region has 16 residues. With 4 bases removed from V and 2 bases from J, the gap between germline ends came to 17 bases. The CDR3: CASSSPDGLLQETQYF. In nucleotides, the CDR3 is TGTGCCAGCAGCTCCCCCGATGGACTACTACAAGAGACCCAGTACTTC.

This chain uses TRBV6-5 with TRBJ2-2; possible D gene TRBD1, 6 bases. Germline CDR1 is MNHEY and CDR2 is SVGAGI. CDR3 length: 16 amino acids. V was pared by 4 bases and J by 6 bases, with 18 bases between. The CDR3 loop is CASSFLAWGRAGELFF. As DNA, the CDR3 is TGTGCCAGCAGTTTCCTTGCGTGGGGGCGCGCCGGGGAGCTGTTTTTT.

The gene calls are TRBV4-2 and TRBJ1-4; D is ambiguous. The germline V and J ends were trimmed by 2 bases and 3 bases, with 7 bases remaining between them. The CDR3 covers 14 residues. CDR1 is LGHNA, CDR2 YNFKEQ, per germline. The DNA of the CDR3 is TGTGCCAGCAGCCAAACTAGGCCTAATGAAAAACTGTTTTTT. Encoded protein: CASSQTRPNEKLFF.

The chain has TRBV7-9 and TRBJ2-5, with D maybe TRBD2 (5 bases). V was trimmed by 5 bases and J by 4 bases, leaving 23 bases between them. CDR1 and CDR2 from the germline V gene are SEHNR and FQNEAQ (reference sequence). The CDR3 is made up of 17 amino acids. CDR3 sequence (DNA): TGTGCCAGCAGCGTTTGGCAACACGAGGGTATGGGAGAGACCCAGTACTTC. As protein: CASSVWQHEGMGETQYF.

The V gene is TRBV9, the J gene TRBJ2-3; 10 nucleotides agree with TRBD2. Germline V gene data show CDR1 as SGDLS and CDR2 as YYNGEE. The CDR3 runs 16 residues. With 6 bases clipped from V and 3 bases from J, the junction kept 10 bases outside the gene matches. This CDR3 is CASNGRLAGLTDTQYF. CDR3 DNA: TGTGCCAGCAACGGACGACTAGCGGGCTTAACAGATACGCAGTATTTT.

This chain uses TRBV5-6 with TRBJ1-1, with 8 bases identical to TRBD1. With V trimmed by 0 bases and J by 2 bases, 6 bases remained unmatched. Germline lookup yields CDR1 SGHDT and CDR2 YYEEEE. The CDR3 has 16 amino acids. The CDR3 DNA sequence: TGTGCCAGCAGCTTGGCCCTCCAGGGGGCAAACACTGAAGCTTTCTTT. Amino acid sequence: CASSLALQGANTEAFF. Drawing the rest from reference TRBV5-6 and TRBJ1-1, the complete variable domain is DAGVTQSPTHLIKTRGQQVTLRCSPKSGHDTVSWYQQALGQGPQFIFQYYEEEERQRGNFPDRFSGHQFPNYSSELNVNALLLGDSALYLCASSLALQGANTEAFFGQGTRLTVV.

V and J are TRBV13 and TRBJ2-7, with 8 bases aligning to TRBD1. Trimming at V came to 5 bases and at J to 5 bases, leaving 11 bases not matched to a gene. This CDR3 has 15 amino acids. CDR1 and CDR2 (germline): PRHDT, FYEKMQ (reference sequence). This CDR3 is CASSPLDRDDHEQYF. As DNA, the CDR3 is TGTGCCAGCAGCCCCTTGGACAGGGACGACCACGAGCAGTACTTC.

This chain connects TRBV7-4 to TRBJ2-2; no clear D gene. The CDR3 sequence is 14 residues long. Looked up from germline, CDR1 is SGHVT and CDR2 is SQSDAQ. V gave up 0 bases and J gave up 6 bases, with 8 bases separating them. CDR3 amino acids: CASSLAPGAGELFF. The CDR3 region has the DNA TGTGCCAGCAGCTTAGCGCCCGGAGCCGGGGAGCTGTTTTTT.

The chain carries TRBV13 and TRBJ2-2, with D maybe TRBD2 (6 bases). V was clipped by 2 bases and J by 1 base, with 8 bases between them. This CDR3 spans 15 amino acids. Germline CDR1 is PRHDT and CDR2 is FYEKMQ (reference sequence). CDR3: CASSLRLVNTGELFF. The CDR3 DNA follows: TGTGCCAGCAGCTTAAGACTAGTGAACACCGGGGAGCTGTTTTTT. The complete variable domain, with remaining parts taken from reference TRBV13 and TRBJ2-2, reads AAGVIQSPRHLIKEKRETATLKCYPIPRHDTVYWYQQGPGQDPQFLISFYEKMQSDKGSIPDRFSAQQFSDYHSELNMSSLELGDSALYFCASSLRLVNTGELFFGEGSRLTVL.

The chain combines TRBV19 with TRBJ2-1; D perhaps matches TRBD1 (6 bases). V was cut by 1 base and J by 5 bases, with 9 bases left in between. CDR3 size: 14 residues. Germline V lookup: CDR1 LNHDA, CDR2 SQIVND (reference sequence). The CDR3 region has the DNA TGTGCCAGTAGTATAGTTCAGGGGCACAATGAGCAGTTCTTC. This gives the protein CASSIVQGHNEQFF.

The V call is TRBV11-2, the J call TRBJ2-1; D is ambiguous. V was shortened by 0 bases and J by 6 bases, with 6 bases between the two germline ends. In germline, CDR1 is SGHAT, CDR2 FQNNGV. The CDR3 consists of 13 residues. The CDR3 DNA reads TGTGCCAGCAGCTTAGAAATGGCCAATGAGCAGTTCTTC. Translated, it gives CASSLEMANEQFF.

The J gene is TRBJ1-5, the V gene TRBV19; D is unclear. The germline CDR1 and CDR2 sequences are LNHDA and SQIVND (reference sequence). This CDR3 contains 11 residues. Trimming took 11 bases from V and 9 from J, leaving 14 bases between them. As DNA, the CDR3 is TGTGCCCTTGACGACCGGAGGCCCCAGCATTTT. Its protein is CALDDRRPQHF.

The gene calls are TRBV15 and TRBJ1-1; the D gene is possibly TRBD1 (5 bases). V dropped 3 bases and J dropped 0 bases, with 11 bases sitting between them. The CDR3 is made up of 15 amino acids. Looked up from germline, CDR1 is LNHNV and CDR2 is YYDKDF (reference sequence). Here the CDR3 DNA reads TGTGCCACCAGCAGCCGAGACAGCCTGAACACTGAAGCTTTCTTT. This codes for CATSSRDSLNTEAFF.

This clone ranks as medium-sized (0.01 to 0.1%). The chain uses TRBV28 and TRBJ2-1, with 10 bases matching TRBD2. CDR1 is MDHEN, CDR2 SYDVKM, per germline. The CDR3 sequence is 15 residues long. V trimming: 3 bases; J trimming: 5 bases; junction bases outside the gene matches: 4. CDR3 region: CASSFPSGRDNEQFF. The CDR3 nucleotides read TGTGCCAGCAGTTTTCCCAGCGGGAGGGACAATGAGCAGTTCTTC.

The rearrangement links TRBV4-1 to TRBJ1-4; 12 positions match TRBD1. The CDR3 runs to 18 residues. The germline CDR1 and CDR2 sequences are MGHRA and YSYEKL. With 2 bases clipped from V and 2 bases from J, the junction kept 6 bases outside the gene matches. CDR3 sequence (DNA): TGCGCCAGCAGCCAAAGGGACAGGGGGCTTTATACTAATGAAAAACTGTTTTTT. Translation gives CASSQRDRGLYTNEKLFF.

The chain uses TRBV6-4 and TRBJ2-2, with D uncertain. Trimming pared 0 bases from V and 1 base from J, leaving 6 bases between. This CDR3 has 15 residues. Per germline, CDR1 MRHNA and CDR2 SNTAGT. The CDR3 protein is CASSDSGENTGELFF. The DNA of the CDR3 is TGTGCCAGCAGTGACTCGGGCGAGAACACCGGGGAGCTGTTTTTT.

The rearrangement uses TRBV7-6 and TRBJ2-1; 10 bases match TRBD2. Looked up from germline, CDR1 is SGHVS and CDR2 is FNYEAQ. V was pared by 4 bases and J by 5 bases, with 8 bases of the junction left unmatched. The CDR3 runs 16 residues. In DNA, the CDR3 is TGTGCCAGCAGCTCCCTACTAGCGGGGTCTGACAATGAGCAGTTCTTC. Protein: CASSSLLAGSDNEQFF.